A selection of T cell receptor beta chains follows, all from one sample in a study of T cells in Graves' hyperthyroidism and ophthalmopathy. TCRdb independently ran MiXCR on the multiplex PCR reads; one entry per CDR3 protein. The table has around 440,000 distinct CDR3 sequences, 15% to 19% seen once; the top ten hold around 14%. Sequenced material: blood. These receptors were obtained from a woman aged 18-30 years with Graves' hyperthyroidism. The CDR3 runs from the conserved cysteine through the conserved F or W. A D gene is named only where the DNA matches it firmly. Some rows mark clone size as missing; the rest say once, few, many or name a class of expanded clone.

d_gene: NA; len: 16; v_gene: TRBV19; j_gene: TRBJ1-6; abundance: NA; CDR3aa: CARNRLVGSHNSPLHF; CDR3nt: TGTGCCAGAAACCGTTTAGTAGGTTCGCATAATTCACCCCTCCACTTT
d_gene: NA; len: 12; v_gene: TRBV20-1; j_gene: TRBJ2-7; abundance: NA; CDR3aa: CSAMRGPLEQYF; CDR3nt: TGCAGTGCTATGCGGGGGCCACTCGAGCAGTACTTC
d_gene: TRBD1; len: 14; v_gene: TRBV10-3; j_gene: TRBJ1-1; abundance: many; CDR3aa: CAIRSGTAGTEAFF; CDR3nt: TGTGCCATCAGATCCGGGACAGCGGGCACTGAAGCTTTCTTT
d_gene: NA; len: 15; v_gene: TRBV20-1; j_gene: TRBJ2-7; abundance: few; CDR3aa: CSARDPQIHTYEQYF; CDR3nt: TGCAGTGCTAGAGATCCACAGATTCATACCTACGAGCAGTACTTC
d_gene: NA; len: 15; v_gene: TRBV7-3; j_gene: TRBJ1-2; abundance: many; CDR3aa: CASSLVAQTSGGYTF; CDR3nt: TGTGCCAGCAGCTTAGTGGCACAGACCTCCGGCGGCTACACCTTC
d_gene: NA; len: 18; v_gene: TRBV19; j_gene: TRBJ1-1; abundance: many; CDR3aa: CASSIRTVSIVAHTEAFF; CDR3nt: TGTGCCAGTAGTATTCGGACCGTTTCAATAGTTGCGCACACTGAAGCTTTCTTT
d_gene: NA; len: 13; v_gene: TRBV4-1; j_gene: TRBJ1-5; abundance: few; CDR3aa: CASSQGVGQPQHF; CDR3nt: TGCGCCAGCAGCCAAGGGGTTGGGCAGCCCCAGCATTTT
d_gene: TRBD1; len: 16; v_gene: TRBV3-1; j_gene: TRBJ2-5; abundance: NA; CDR3aa: CASSRIHLGQGETQYF; CDR3nt: TGTGCCAGCAGCCGTATTCACCTGGGACAGGGGGAGACCCAGTACTTC
d_gene: NA; len: 18; v_gene: TRBV5-1; j_gene: TRBJ2-2; abundance: few; CDR3aa: CASSLAPGGLRDTGELFF; CDR3nt: TGCGCCAGCAGCTTGGCCCCTGGAGGGCTCCGGGACACCGGGGAGCTGTTTTTT
d_gene: NA; len: 15; v_gene: TRBV24-1; j_gene: TRBJ1-2; abundance: many; CDR3aa: CATSDSLGGVGGYTF; CDR3nt: TGTGCCACCAGTGACTCATTGGGCGGGGTAGGTGGCTACACCTTC
d_gene: NA; len: 16; v_gene: TRBV4-2; j_gene: TRBJ2-1; abundance: NA; CDR3aa: CASSQEGSLKHNEQFF; CDR3nt: TGTGCCAGCAGCCAAGAAGGGTCATTAAAACACAATGAGCAGTTCTTC
d_gene: TRBD2; len: 15; v_gene: TRBV28; j_gene: TRBJ2-7; abundance: NA; CDR3aa: CASIRFGGGGYEQYF; CDR3nt: TGTGCCAGCATCCGCTTTGGGGGGGGGGGTTACGAGCAGTACTTC
d_gene: NA; len: 14; v_gene: TRBV5-1; j_gene: TRBJ1-3; abundance: many; CDR3aa: CASSLSQGGNTIYF; CDR3nt: TGCGCCAGCAGCTTGAGCCAGGGCGGAAACACCATATATTTT
d_gene: NA; len: 13; v_gene: TRBV7-2; j_gene: TRBJ2-5; abundance: many; CDR3aa: CASSFSLPETQYF; CDR3nt: TGTGCCAGCAGCTTTTCGCTGCCTGAGACCCAGTACTTC
d_gene: TRBD1; len: 17; v_gene: TRBV9; j_gene: TRBJ1-2; abundance: NA; CDR3aa: CASSGGTQGPTGSGYTF; CDR3nt: TGTGCCAGCAGCGGAGGGACACAGGGGCCTACGGGAAGCGGCTACACCTTC
d_gene: NA; len: 13; v_gene: TRBV7-9; j_gene: TRBJ2-5; abundance: many; CDR3aa: CASTSEDGETQYF; CDR3nt: TGTGCCAGCACCTCGGAGGACGGGGAGACCCAGTACTTC